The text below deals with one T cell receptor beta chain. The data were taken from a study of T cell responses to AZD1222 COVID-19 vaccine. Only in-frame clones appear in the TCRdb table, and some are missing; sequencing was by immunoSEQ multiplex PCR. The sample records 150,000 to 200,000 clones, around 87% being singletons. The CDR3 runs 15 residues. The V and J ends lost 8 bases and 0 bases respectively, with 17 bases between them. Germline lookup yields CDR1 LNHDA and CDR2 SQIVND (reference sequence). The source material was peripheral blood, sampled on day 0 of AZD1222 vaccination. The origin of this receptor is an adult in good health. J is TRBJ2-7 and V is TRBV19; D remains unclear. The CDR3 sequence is CASSKGRARSYEQYF. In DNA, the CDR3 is TGTGCCAGTTCCAAGGGCCGGGCCCGCTCCTACGAGCAGTACTTC.